Given below is one T cell receptor beta chain in context. Its cognate antigen has yet to be identified. No much larger clone exists at a distance of one base, and base qualities are not known. This sample stems from a study of blood T cell repertoires in COVID-19 (dated by TCRdb to the early 2020s). Concerning the study at large: Collaborator samples came from the United States, Italy and Spain and covered acute and convalescent phases of COVID-19. A de-identified subject ID, COVID-19 status, age in years and sex were almost always included in the sample metadata. Where available, HLA class I and class II types were taken from metadata supplied by the sample provider and were not determined by assay-based typing. The repertoires were released in a freely available public database intended as a resource for research on the immune response to SARS-CoV-2. The material from the prospective study consisted of cDNA or gDNA derived from T cells, B-cell-depleted T cells, or PBMCs. The samples were drawn from the first 160 participants of the ongoing ImmuneRACE study and from under 1,500 subjects provided by 6 global collaborators. Subjects who had been exposed to COVID-19, were actively infected with it, or had recovered from it provided the deeply sampled blood TCRbeta repertoires that made up the dataset. Findings and caveats that apply to the study as a whole: How much clinical and demographic metadata was included differed by source and by participant, and the metadata was provided uncurated.

TCRbeta CDR3 regions were amplified from genomic DNA by means of the immunoSEQ Assay, a bias-controlled multiplex PCR. Per the authors' processing: The number of nucleated cells in each sample was estimated by amplification of reference gene primers within the assay. To quantify the absolute abundance of each unique TCRbeta CDR3 rearrangement, sequence reads were collapsed and filtered. For each sample, productive Simpson clonality was calculated as the square root of Simpson's diversity index across productive rearrangements. TCRdb limited this immuneACCESS table to in-frame rearrangements with V and J called. A share of clones is missing; checked studies link under half to unresolved V genes, and the rest is unexplained. V, J and clone size are taken as reported in that table, and D and trimming were inferred from the DNA itself. A total of 180,000 or so clones appear in this sample, 80% to 90% of them only once. The ten largest clones capture over 2.5% of the sample.

From the cysteine up to the phenylalanine, the CDR3 has a length of 13 residues. Only the CDR3 DNA stays, 39 bases, in frame from base 1. The trim is 5 bases for V and 7 bases for J, with a gap of 11 bases between the germline ends. The germline V gene gives CDR1 as SNHLY and CDR2 as FYNNEI. The collaborating institutions used their own protocols to collect whole blood in K2EDTA tubes. For TCRbeta analysis, collaborators shipped samples as frozen whole blood, isolated PBMCs, or DNA extracted from either of those sample types. Sequenced input: peripheral blood. The sequence joins TRBV2 to TRBJ2-2, and the D gene may be TRBD2, 6 bases matching. The TCR sequence derives from a man aged 55 to 70 with acute or convalescent COVID-19. Here is the DNA: TGTGCCAGCAGTTCGCGGGAAGGCGGGGAGCTGTTTTTT. It specifies CASSSREGGELFF.